This T cell receptor (beta chain) comes out of a study of control samples from healthy donors and cancer patients. Sequencing was performed with immunoSEQ multiplex PCR; in TCRdb, only in-frame clones are kept and a portion is missing. The table lists about 190,000 clones, about 91% of them singletons. Germline V gene sequence: CDR1 MNHEY, CDR2 SVGAGI. V lost 8 bases and J 4 bases, leaving 20 bases between the germline ends. This CDR3 region has 15 residues. Sequencing was performed on blood. The chain links TRBV6-5 to TRBJ1-2; D perhaps matches TRBD1 (5 bases). The TCR was taken from a man aged 30 to 39 in good health. The CDR3 loop is CASALGGSTAYGYTF. CDR3 DNA sequence: TGTGCCAGCGCCCTCGGAGGATCGACAGCCTATGGCTACACCTTC.